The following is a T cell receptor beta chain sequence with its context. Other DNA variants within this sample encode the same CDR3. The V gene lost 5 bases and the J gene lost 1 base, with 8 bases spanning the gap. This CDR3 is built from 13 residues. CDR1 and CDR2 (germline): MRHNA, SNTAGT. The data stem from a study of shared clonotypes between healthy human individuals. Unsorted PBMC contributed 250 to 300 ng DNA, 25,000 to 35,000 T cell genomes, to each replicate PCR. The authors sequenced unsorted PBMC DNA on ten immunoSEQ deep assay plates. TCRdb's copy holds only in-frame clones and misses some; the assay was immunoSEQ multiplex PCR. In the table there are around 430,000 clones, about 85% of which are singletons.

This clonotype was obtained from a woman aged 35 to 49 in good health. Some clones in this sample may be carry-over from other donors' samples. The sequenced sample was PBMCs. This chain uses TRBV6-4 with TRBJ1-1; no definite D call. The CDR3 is CASSRTENTEAFF. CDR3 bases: TGTGCCAGCAGTAGGACGGAGAACACTGAAGCTTTCTTT.